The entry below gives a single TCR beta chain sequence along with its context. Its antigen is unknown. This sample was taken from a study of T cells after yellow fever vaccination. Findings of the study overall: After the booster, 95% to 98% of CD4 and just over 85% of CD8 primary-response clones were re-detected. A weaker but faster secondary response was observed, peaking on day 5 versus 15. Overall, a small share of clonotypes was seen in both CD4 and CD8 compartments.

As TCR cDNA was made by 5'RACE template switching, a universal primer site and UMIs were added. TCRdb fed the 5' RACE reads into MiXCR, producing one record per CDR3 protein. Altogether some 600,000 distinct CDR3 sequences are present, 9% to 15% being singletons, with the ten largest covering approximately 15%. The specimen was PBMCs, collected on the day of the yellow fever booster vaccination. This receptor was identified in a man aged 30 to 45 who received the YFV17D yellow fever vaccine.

The CDR3 DNA reads TGTGCCAGCAGCCCGTATTCCGGGACAGGGTATGGCTACACCTTC. Translated, it gives CASSPYSGTGYGYTF. This chain connects TRBV7-2 to TRBJ1-2, with TRBD1 matching 9 bases. Germline CDR1 and CDR2: SGHTA and FQGNSA. This CDR3 comprises 15 residues. The ends lost 5 bases at V and 5 bases at J; junction bases unmatched: 9. Variable domain in full (rest from reference TRBV7-2 and TRBJ1-2): GAGVSQSPSNKVTEKGKDVELRCDPISGHTALYWYRQSLGQGLEFLIYFQGNSAPDKSGLPSDRFSAERTGGSVSTLTIQRTQQEDSAVYLCASSPYSGTGYGYTFGSGTRLTVV.